The sequence of this TCR beta chain was determined in a study of shared clonotypes between healthy human individuals. CDR3 length: 15 amino acids. The V gene's germline CDR1 is SGHRS and CDR2 YFSETQ. Trimming removed 3 bases from V and 7 bases from J, with 16 bases in between. Data came from immunoSEQ multiplex PCR; TCRdb stores just in-frame clones and leaves some out. The table has 1,500,000 or so clones, approximately 98.5% seen once. Sequencing was carried out using naive CD4+ T cells sorted from blood. Described subset: CD45RA+ positively selected. The chain joins TRBV5-1 to TRBJ2-2; D not certain. The clonotype comes from a man in his thirties or forties in good health. The CDR3 region has the DNA TGCGCCAGCAGCTCTGGATCGAACTATTACGGGGAGCTGTTTTTT. It translates to CASSSGSNYYGELFF. Supplemented by reference TRBV5-1 and TRBJ2-2, the full variable domain reads KAGVTQTPRYLIKTRGQQVTLSCSPISGHRSVSWYQQTPGQGLQFLFEYFSETQRNKGNFPGRFSGRQFSNSRSEMNVSTLELGDSALYLCASSSGSNYYGELFFGEGSRLTVL.